The table lists the clone carrying this T cell receptor (beta chain) with a count of one. V dropped 4 bases and J dropped 2 bases, with 15 bases sitting between them. Germline CDR1 SQVTM, CDR2 ANQGSEA. CDR3 length: 14 amino acids. Participant age was 18 to 89 years, and participants resided in approximately 24 US areas. Which cohort a participant joined came from the clinical history participants gave. The sample is drawn from a study of blood T cell repertoires in COVID-19. The wider study: Sites in the United States, Italy and Spain provided acute and convalescent COVID-19 samples.

The authors' processing: The assay estimated nucleated cells by amplifying reference gene primers. Sequencing was performed with immunoSEQ multiplex PCR; in TCRdb, only in-frame clones are kept and a portion is missing. That table is the source of V, J and clone size, and D and trimming were worked out from the DNA. The table has approximately 200,000 clones, about 80% seen once. This chain links TRBV29-1 with TRBJ2-7; D uncertain. Sequenced sample: PBMCs or T cells enriched from blood (not recorded which). This TCR derives from a woman aged 40 to 49 with acute COVID-19. CDR3 nucleotide sequence: TGCAGCGTTGTGCCCCTAACCTCAACCTACGAGCAGTACTTC. As protein: CSVVPLTSTYEQYF.